This note documents a single T cell receptor beta chain sequence. Its antigen is undetermined. The assay was immunoSEQ multiplex PCR, and TCRdb's table has in-frame clones only and misses some. The table lists 30,000 to 35,000 clones, approximately 89% of them singletons. The data are from a study of OX40 agonist ivuxolimab in advanced cancers. On the study more broadly: Every 2 weeks, patients got intravenous ivuxolimab at one of six dose levels (0.01-10 mg/kg). Study-level points and caveats: The 0.1-3.0 mg/kg partial responders had among the lowest clonal expansion.

With 1 base removed from V and 3 bases from J, the gap between germline ends came to 12 bases. The CDR3 consists of 16 residues. Germline V CDR1 and CDR2: SEHNR, FQNEAQ (reference sequence). This TCR was sampled from an adult with an advanced solid tumor such as melanoma, head and neck, liver or kidney cancer. The J gene is TRBJ2-2, the V gene TRBV7-9; no firm D call. Material: CD4+ or CD8+ T cells sorted from blood, obtained in a trial of the OX40 agonist ivuxolimab. The CDR3 sequence: CASSLETADYTGELFF. CDR3 nucleotide sequence: TGTGCCAGCAGCTTAGAAACGGCGGATTACACCGGGGAGCTGTTTTTT.